Listed below are T cell receptor beta chains from one sample, sequenced in a study of blood T cells in healthy people across ages. TCRdb passed the 5' RACE reads through MiXCR, listing each CDR3 protein once. The table records about 1.4 million distinct CDR3 sequences, 59% of them present only once. Source material: blood. These TCRs come from a man between 18 and 35 years old in good health. CDR3s include the opening cysteine and the closing phenylalanine or tryptophan. Each record gives: CDR3 DNA, CDR3 protein, V gene, clone size, D gene, J gene. A D gene is named only where the DNA matches it firmly. A clone size is listed for some rows: how often the clone was seen (once, few, many), or a class if it is expanded.

DNA: TGTGCCAGCAGCCGCCCGGGGGGCGCTTATTCACCCCTCCACTTT
CDR3: CASSRPGGAYSPLHF
V: TRBV28
size: -
D: -
J: TRBJ1-6

DNA: TGCGCCAGCAGCCAAGATCTTGGTCAGGGGATCGGCTACACCTTC
CDR3: CASSQDLGQGIGYTF
V: TRBV4-3
size: -
D: -
J: TRBJ1-2

DNA: TGTGCCAGCAGCAAAAGGCTAGCAGCGAGGGAGACCCAGTACTTC
CDR3: CASSKRLAARETQYF
V: TRBV21-1
size: -
D: -
J: TRBJ2-5

DNA: TGTGCCAGCAGCTCATCGCCTACCGGCCGCGATTCACCCCTCCACTTT
CDR3: CASSSSPTGRDSPLHF
V: TRBV7-9
size: -
D: -
J: TRBJ1-6

DNA: TGTGCCCCTACCGGGGGGGATTCTGTTCCAGATACGCAGTATTTT
CDR3: CAPTGGDSVPDTQYF
V: TRBV7-9
size: -
D: TRBD2
J: TRBJ2-3

DNA: TGTGCCATCAGTGAGACTAGCGGTCCTTCCTATGAGCAGTACTTC
CDR3: CAISETSGPSYEQYF
V: TRBV10-3
size: -
D: TRBD2
J: TRBJ2-4

DNA: TGCAGCGCCGACAGGGGTCGCGATACGCAGTATTTT
CDR3: CSADRGRDTQYF
V: TRBV29-1
size: -
D: TRBD1
J: TRBJ2-3

DNA: TGTGCCAGCAGCTTACTATCCAGACTGTGGGGCAATCAGCCCCAGCATTTT
CDR3: CASSLLSRLWGNQPQHF
V: TRBV7-8
size: -
D: -
J: TRBJ1-5

DNA: TGTGCCAGCAGAATCAGGGGGGTCACTGAAGCTTTCTTT
CDR3: CASRIRGVTEAFF
V: TRBV6-5
size: -
D: TRBD1
J: TRBJ1-1

DNA: TGCAGTGCTAGAGAAGCGGGGGGCCCAGATACGCAGTATTTT
CDR3: CSAREAGGPDTQYF
V: TRBV20-1
size: -
D: TRBD2
J: TRBJ2-3

DNA: TGCGCCAGCAGCCAGGCGACTAGAGACACCCAAGAGACCCAGTACTTC
CDR3: CASSQATRDTQETQYF
V: TRBV4-1
size: -
D: -
J: TRBJ2-5

DNA: TGTGCCAGCAGTTTAGCGTCGGGGGGAAATCGGGATACGCAGTATTTT
CDR3: CASSLASGGNRDTQYF
V: TRBV12-3/TRBV12-4
size: -
D: TRBD2
J: TRBJ2-3

DNA: TGCAGCGCTGGGCACTCCGTAGACCGAGAAAAACTGTTTTTT
CDR3: CSAGHSVDREKLFF
V: TRBV29-1
size: -
D: -
J: TRBJ1-4

DNA: TGCGCCAGCAGCCACCCCGGTAGGGATGAGCAGTTCTTC
CDR3: CASSHPGRDEQFF
V: TRBV4-1
size: few
D: -
J: TRBJ2-1

DNA: TGTGCCAGCAGTCCGACAGGGAGGGTAGAAAAACTGTTTTTT
CDR3: CASSPTGRVEKLFF
V: TRBV12-3/TRBV12-4
size: -
D: TRBD1
J: TRBJ1-4

DNA: TGTGCCAGCAGTTGGGGGGAGGGCTACACCTTC
CDR3: CASSWGEGYTF
V: TRBV6-6
size: -
D: -
J: TRBJ1-2

DNA: TGTGCCATCAGGGAACAGGGGGCATCCTACGAGCAGTACTTC
CDR3: CAIREQGASYEQYF
V: TRBV10-3
size: few
D: TRBD1
J: TRBJ2-7

DNA: TGCAGTGCTAGAGGGACGGTCGGGGGCACAGATACGCAGTATTTT
CDR3: CSARGTVGGTDTQYF
V: TRBV20-1
size: -
D: -
J: TRBJ2-3

DNA: TGTGCCAGCAGGACCACTAGCGGGGGAGAGACCCAGTACTTC
CDR3: CASRTTSGGETQYF
V: TRBV2
size: few
D: TRBD2
J: TRBJ2-5

DNA: TGTGCCAGCAGCGTAGGTCAGGGAACCTACGAGCAGTACTTC
CDR3: CASSVGQGTYEQYF
V: TRBV9
size: many
D: -
J: TRBJ2-7

DNA: TGTGCCAGCAGTTCCCCCCCCCGGACCTACGAGCAGTACTTC
CDR3: CASSSPPRTYEQYF
V: TRBV6-2/TRBV6-3
size: -
D: -
J: TRBJ2-7

DNA: TGTGCCAGCAGCTTAGCGGGCCAAGGAGGCGATGGCTACACCTTC
CDR3: CASSLAGQGGDGYTF
V: TRBV7-9
size: few
D: -
J: TRBJ1-2

DNA: TGTGCCAGCACTTACGACCGGGGGCGCGGGACAGATACGCAGTATTTT
CDR3: CASTYDRGRGTDTQYF
V: TRBV12-3/TRBV12-4
size: -
D: -
J: TRBJ2-3

DNA: TGTGCCAGCAGCTTCGGGGAAGGGGGTTCACCCCTCCACTTT
CDR3: CASSFGEGGSPLHF
V: TRBV7-9
size: -
D: -
J: TRBJ1-6

DNA: TGTGCCAGCAGTGAGGACGGGAGCTCCTACAATGAGCAGTACTTC
CDR3: CASSEDGSSYNEQYF
V: TRBV25-1
size: -
D: -
J: TRBJ2-7

DNA: TGCGCCAGCAGCGTGACAGGGAAGGAGACCCAGTACTTC
CDR3: CASSVTGKETQYF
V: TRBV9
size: -
D: TRBD1
J: TRBJ2-5

DNA: TGTGCCAGCAGTCCGACTCAGACGGGAGGTGATGAGCAGTTCTTC
CDR3: CASSPTQTGGDEQFF
V: TRBV27
size: -
D: TRBD2
J: TRBJ2-1

DNA: TGCGCCAGCAGCTTGACTAGTTGGGACCACGAGCAGTACTTC
CDR3: CASSLTSWDHEQYF
V: TRBV5-1
size: -
D: -
J: TRBJ2-7

DNA: TGTGCCAGCACTCCGACCCTAGGGCGGGACCCCACAGATACGCAGTATTTT
CDR3: CASTPTLGRDPTDTQYF
V: TRBV6-6
size: once
D: -
J: TRBJ2-3

DNA: TGTGCCTGGACTCTAGATGGGTGCGGTGAGCAGTTCTTC
CDR3: CAWTLDGCGEQFF
V: TRBV30
size: -
D: -
J: TRBJ2-1

DNA: TGTGCCAGCAGCAATGGCACGAGCTCCTATAATTCACCCCTCCACTTT
CDR3: CASSNGTSSYNSPLHF
V: TRBV21-1
size: -
D: -
J: TRBJ1-6

DNA: TGTGCCAGCAGTGAGGACAGAACTGAAGCTTTCTTT
CDR3: CASSEDRTEAFF
V: TRBV12-3/TRBV12-4
size: -
D: -
J: TRBJ1-1

DNA: TGCAGTGCTAGAGATAGGAGAGCCTCTAATGAAAAACTGTTTTTT
CDR3: CSARDRRASNEKLFF
V: TRBV20-1
size: -
D: -
J: TRBJ1-4

DNA: TGCAGTGCTGGCGGCCTGGGAGTTAGGTACGAGCAGTACTTC
CDR3: CSAGGLGVRYEQYF
V: TRBV20-1
size: -
D: -
J: TRBJ2-7

DNA: TGTGCCAGCAGTTACGGGACAGACTACAATGAGCAGTTCTTC
CDR3: CASSYGTDYNEQFF
V: TRBV2
size: -
D: TRBD1
J: TRBJ2-1

DNA: TGCAGTGCTAGAGATGTGGGTTTCGAGCAGTACTTC
CDR3: CSARDVGFEQYF
V: TRBV20-1
size: -
D: -
J: TRBJ2-7

DNA: TGCAGCGTTCATGGCGGTTTATACAATGAGCAGTTCTTC
CDR3: CSVHGGLYNEQFF
V: TRBV29-1
size: -
D: -
J: TRBJ2-1

DNA: TGTGCCAGCAGCGTAGCTAGGACTAGCGGGAGCTATGAGCAGTTCTTC
CDR3: CASSVARTSGSYEQFF
V: TRBV9
size: -
D: TRBD2
J: TRBJ2-1

DNA: TGCGCCAGCAGTAATTCGGGGGGGAAGGATGAGCAGTTCTTC
CDR3: CASSNSGGKDEQFF
V: TRBV10-2
size: -
D: TRBD2
J: TRBJ2-1

DNA: TGTGCCAGCAGTGATTCCGGTGAAGCTTTCTTT
CDR3: CASSDSGEAFF
V: TRBV6-6
size: -
D: -
J: TRBJ1-1

DNA: TGTGCCAGCAGTTATCTCCCCCTCGATATGAACACTGAAGCTTTCTTT
CDR3: CASSYLPLDMNTEAFF
V: TRBV6-6
size: few
D: -
J: TRBJ1-1

DNA: TGTGCCAGCAGCAACGACACCAGGGGGCTCTATGGCTACACCTTC
CDR3: CASSNDTRGLYGYTF
V: TRBV6-4
size: -
D: TRBD1
J: TRBJ1-2

DNA: TGCAGTGCTACCCCGAACAACATGGGGACAAACTATGGCTACACCTTC
CDR3: CSATPNNMGTNYGYTF
V: TRBV20-1
size: -
D: -
J: TRBJ1-2

DNA: TGTGCCAGCAGCCAAGGGCCAGGGGTCGGGCAGCCCCAGCATTTT
CDR3: CASSQGPGVGQPQHF
V: TRBV3-1
size: -
D: -
J: TRBJ1-5

DNA: TGTGCCAGCAGCCCGAGGCCCGTTAGCACAGATACGCAGTATTTT
CDR3: CASSPRPVSTDTQYF
V: TRBV9
size: few
D: -
J: TRBJ2-3

DNA: TGTGCCAGCAGCCAAGGTCCTACCGGGGGTTACGAGCAGTACTTC
CDR3: CASSQGPTGGYEQYF
V: TRBV7-2
size: few
D: -
J: TRBJ2-7

DNA: TGTGCCTGGAGTCCCGGACTAGCGGGAGACGAGCAGTACTTC
CDR3: CAWSPGLAGDEQYF
V: TRBV30
size: -
D: TRBD2
J: TRBJ2-7

DNA: TGTGCCAGCAGCGCCACGACTGTTTTTGAAGGCTACACCTTC
CDR3: CASSATTVFEGYTF
V: TRBV7-2
size: -
D: -
J: TRBJ1-2

DNA: TGTGCCAGCTCTCTAATCGCAGGGATCTATGGCTACACCTTC
CDR3: CASSLIAGIYGYTF
V: TRBV27
size: -
D: -
J: TRBJ1-2

DNA: TGTGCCAGCACCTACCGACAGGGCTACGAGCAGTACTTC
CDR3: CASTYRQGYEQYF
V: TRBV5-4
size: -
D: TRBD1
J: TRBJ2-7

DNA: TGTGCCAGCAGCCCCCAGACTAGCGGGAGCACAGATACGCAGTATTTT
CDR3: CASSPQTSGSTDTQYF
V: TRBV9
size: -
D: TRBD2
J: TRBJ2-3

DNA: TGTGCCAGCAAAAGGACCGCCGGGGACGAGCAGTACTTC
CDR3: CASKRTAGDEQYF
V: TRBV6-2/TRBV6-3
size: -
D: -
J: TRBJ2-7